This T cell receptor beta chain was sequenced for a study of T cells after yellow fever vaccination (dated by TCRdb to about 2019). Describing the broader study: Libraries from fractions with low cell numbers were prepared with the SMART-Seq v4 Ultra Low Input RNA kit. To follow T-cell clones before and after primary and booster YFV17D yellow fever vaccination, bulk TCR alpha and beta repertoires were sequenced over time. Two healthy male donors, one aged 18 to 30 and one aged 30 to 40 years, made up the cohort. Blood was collected at multiple timepoints before and after primary and secondary immunization, and bulk PBMC replicates and cell subsets were isolated. Overall study outcomes, separate from this receptor: The study included only a couple of donors, which limits how far the findings can be generalized. Compared with the primary T-cell response, the secondary T-cell response was faster but weaker, reaching its peak on day 5 rather than on day 15. A small fraction of clonotypes showed up in both the CD4 and CD8 compartments, probably as a result of convergent recombination. Because abundant contaminating clonotypes from the bulk population could be contained in FACS-sorted repertoires, computational filtering was required. Most clones expanded after primary vaccination (almost 97% of CD4 and approximately 86% of CD8) were re-detected after the booster, suggesting that broad memory maintenance occurred.

A word on this clonotype: Which antigen it targets is not known. No per-base quality is available; no much larger clone lies one base away.

The treatment or condition label corresponds to: live attenuated yellow fever vaccine strain. A standard Ficoll-Paque protocol was used to isolate PBMCs from peripheral blood. Dynabeads CD4 and CD8 positive selection kits were used to isolate the CD4 and CD8 T-cell fractions. TriZol was used to extract RNA from bulk PBMCs, CD4 and CD8 fractions, and dextramer-positive and dextramer-negative fractions. The sequencer listed for this sample is Illumina NovaSeq 6000. TCR cDNA was synthesized by 5'RACE template switching, which introduced a universal primer site and unique molecular identifiers. Priming of cDNA synthesis was performed from both the TCR alpha and TCR beta constant segments. Library amplification used two PCR steps, and the second PCR step added sample barcodes and sequencing adapters. Sequencing of libraries was performed on Illumina HiSeq 2500 (2x100 bp) or NovaSeq (2x150 bp). The source study handled its data this way. Demultiplexing of reads and collapsing into UMI consensus sequences were performed with MIGEC, and V(D)J alignment was carried out with MiXCR. Clonotypes responding to the vaccine were identified with edgeR on replicate PBMC samples, with the criteria of FDR below 0.01 and a log2 fold change above 5 up to day 15. Bulk clonotypes were assigned CD4 or CD8 identity according to which sequenced CD4 or CD8 repertoire held them at higher abundance. TCRdb reworked the public reads: Q25 trimming with fastp, MiXCR clone assembly, productive beta chains retained. Entries that share a CDR3 protein sequence are merged under the most common genes and DNA. TCRdb, not the authors, supplied the V and J calls. In this sample the table shows about 160,000 distinct CDR3 sequences, 7% to 10% of which occur a single time. The ten largest make up roughly 33% of the sample.

This receptor was taken from a man between 18 and 35 years old who received the YFV17D yellow fever vaccine. Source: CD8+ T cells sorted from PBMCs, taken 45 days after the yellow fever booster vaccination.

The CDR3 corresponds to CASSQDILSASYEQYF. The DNA sequence is TGTGCCAGCAGCCAAGATATATTGTCGGCTTCCTACGAGCAGTACTTC. The chain employs TRBV4-2 and TRBJ2-7; a confident D gene designation cannot be given. The trim is 0 bases for V and 1 base for J, with a gap of 13 bases between the germline ends. The CDR3 spans 16 residues, from the cysteine through the phenylalanine. The CDR3 DNA has 48 bases and is translated from base 1. According to the germline V gene, CDR1 reads LGHNA and CDR2 reads YNFKEQ.